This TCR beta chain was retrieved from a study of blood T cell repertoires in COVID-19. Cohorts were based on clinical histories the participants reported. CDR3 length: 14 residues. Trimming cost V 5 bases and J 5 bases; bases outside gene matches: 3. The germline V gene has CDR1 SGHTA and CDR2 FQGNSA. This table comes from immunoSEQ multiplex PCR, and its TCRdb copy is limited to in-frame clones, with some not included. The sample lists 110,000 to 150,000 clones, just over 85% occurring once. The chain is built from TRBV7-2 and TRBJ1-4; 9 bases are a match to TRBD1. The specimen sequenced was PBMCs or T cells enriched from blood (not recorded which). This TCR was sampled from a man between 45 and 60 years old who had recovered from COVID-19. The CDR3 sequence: CASSPGTGNEKLFF. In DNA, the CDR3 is TGTGCCAGCAGCCCCGGGACAGGGAATGAAAAACTGTTTTTT.